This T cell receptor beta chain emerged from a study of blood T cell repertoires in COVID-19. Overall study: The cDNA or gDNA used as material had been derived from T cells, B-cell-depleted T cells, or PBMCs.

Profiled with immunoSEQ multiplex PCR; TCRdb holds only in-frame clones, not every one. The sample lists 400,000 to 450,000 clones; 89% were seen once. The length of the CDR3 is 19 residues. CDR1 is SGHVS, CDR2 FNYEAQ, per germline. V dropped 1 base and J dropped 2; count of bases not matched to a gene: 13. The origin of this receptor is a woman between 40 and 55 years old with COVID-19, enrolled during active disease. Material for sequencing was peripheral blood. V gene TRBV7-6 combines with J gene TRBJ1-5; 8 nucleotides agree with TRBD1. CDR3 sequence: CASSLGRGQGAKGNQPQHF. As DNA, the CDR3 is TGTGCCAGCAGCTTAGGACGGGGTCAGGGGGCCAAGGGCAATCAGCCCCAGCATTTT.